This is a list of T cell receptor beta chains from one sample in a study of blood T cell repertoires in COVID-19. Only in-frame clones appear in the TCRdb table, and some are missing; sequencing was by immunoSEQ multiplex PCR. The data show under 200,000 clones, roughly 80% seen once. Sequenced input: PBMCs or T cells enriched from blood (not recorded which). These receptors all stem from a man aged 45-60 years who had recovered from COVID-19. The CDR3 runs from the conserved cysteine through the conserved F or W. Fields, in order: V gene, clone size, D gene, J gene, CDR3 protein, CDR3 DNA. The D gene is left open where the match is weak. Clone size is given for some rows only: seen once, a few or many times, or a class if the clone is expanded.

V: TRBV19
size: .
D: TRBD2
J: TRBJ2-5
CDR3: CASSFLAGGGETQYF
DNA: TGTGCCAGTAGTTTTCTAGCGGGAGGAGGAGAGACCCAGTACTTC

V: TRBV7-9
size: .
D: TRBD1
J: TRBJ2-1
CDR3: CASGTQGANEQFF
DNA: TGTGCCAGCGGAACACAGGGGGCTAATGAGCAGTTCTTC

V: TRBV2
size: .
D: .
J: TRBJ2-4
CDR3: CASLPETENIQYF
DNA: TGTGCCAGCCTCCCGGAGACAGAAAACATTCAGTACTTC

V: TRBV19
size: .
D: TRBD2
J: TRBJ2-3
CDR3: CASSTPIAGSTDTQYF
DNA: TGTGCCAGTAGTACTCCGATAGCGGGAAGCACAGATACGCAGTATTTT

V: TRBV27
size: .
D: .
J: TRBJ1-4
CDR3: CASSRNPDSGMGKLFF
DNA: TGTGCCAGCAGTCGAAACCCGGACAGCGGTATGGGAAAACTGTTTTTT

V: TRBV5-4
size: .
D: .
J: TRBJ2-7
CDR3: CASSLDPSSYEQYF
DNA: TGTGCCAGCAGCTTGGATCCGAGCTCCTACGAGCAGTACTTC

V: TRBV20-1
size: .
D: .
J: TRBJ2-5
CDR3: CSASYSQETQYF
DNA: TGCAGTGCTAGTTACAGCCAAGAGACCCAGTACTTC

V: TRBV28
size: .
D: TRBD2
J: TRBJ2-3
CDR3: CASSLIGGIAGGTSTDTQYF
DNA: TGTGCCAGCAGTTTAATAGGGGGAATAGCGGGAGGGACTAGCACAGATACGCAGTATTTT

V: TRBV6-1
size: .
D: .
J: TRBJ1-5
CDR3: CASSDRYNQPQHF
DNA: TGTGCCAGCAGTGACAGGTATAATCAGCCCCAGCATTTT

V: TRBV2
size: once
D: .
J: TRBJ1-2
CDR3: CASSVAGERGYTF
DNA: TGTGCCAGCAGTGTTGCAGGGGAGAGGGGCTACACCTTC

V: TRBV11-1
size: .
D: .
J: TRBJ1-1
CDR3: CASSLGGRTEAFF
DNA: TGTGCCAGCAGCTTAGGGGGGCGAACTGAAGCTTTCTTT

V: TRBV28
size: .
D: .
J: TRBJ2-5
CDR3: CASTPPWGSGQETQYF
DNA: TGTGCCAGCACCCCCCCCTGGGGATCGGGGCAAGAGACCCAGTACTTC

V: TRBV28
size: .
D: TRBD2
J: TRBJ2-1
CDR3: CASRPTSGSPHNEQFF
DNA: TGTGCCAGCAGACCGACTAGCGGGAGTCCCCACAATGAGCAGTTCTTC

V: TRBV5-8
size: .
D: .
J: TRBJ1-2
CDR3: CASSQGEFSYGYTF
DNA: TGTGCCAGCAGCCAAGGGGAATTTAGCTATGGCTACACCTTC

V: TRBV29-1
size: .
D: .
J: TRBJ1-1
CDR3: CSGGSGEAFF
DNA: TGCAGCGGAGGGTCGGGGGAAGCTTTCTTT

V: TRBV24-1
size: .
D: .
J: TRBJ1-2
CDR3: CATSPGGTLYGYTF
DNA: TGTGCCACCAGTCCGGGGGGCACCCTCTATGGCTACACCTTC

V: TRBV6-5
size: .
D: .
J: TRBJ2-7
CDR3: CASEAGATYEQYF
DNA: TGTGCCAGCGAGGCAGGGGCGACCTACGAGCAGTACTTC

V: TRBV11-2
size: .
D: .
J: TRBJ2-7
CDR3: CASTIGAGSYEQYF
DNA: TGTGCCAGCACCATAGGGGCAGGTAGCTACGAGCAGTACTTC

V: TRBV19
size: .
D: .
J: TRBJ1-5
CDR3: CASSPLGGIGQPQHF
DNA: TGTGCCAGTAGTCCCCTGGGAGGGATAGGACAGCCCCAGCATTTT

V: TRBV19
size: .
D: TRBD2
J: TRBJ2-1
CDR3: CASSTLAGVRYEQFF
DNA: TGTGCCAGTAGTACCCTAGCGGGAGTACGGTATGAGCAGTTCTTC

V: TRBV11-3
size: .
D: .
J: TRBJ1-6
CDR3: CASSLDAAGPLHF
DNA: TGTGCCAGCAGCTTAGACGCAGCAGGTCCCCTCCACTTT

V: TRBV27
size: .
D: .
J: TRBJ1-2
CDR3: CASSTFPGALYGYTF
DNA: TGTGCCAGCAGTACATTTCCAGGGGCCCTCTATGGCTACACCTTC

V: TRBV28
size: .
D: .
J: TRBJ2-5
CDR3: CASSLSSVQQETQYF
DNA: TGTGCCAGCAGTTTAAGTTCAGTCCAGCAAGAGACCCAGTACTTC

V: TRBV29-1
size: .
D: .
J: TRBJ2-5
CDR3: CSVMRVGTQYF
DNA: TGCAGCGTTATGAGGGTAGGGACCCAGTACTTC

V: TRBV20-1
size: .
D: .
J: TRBJ1-2
CDR3: CSAASPGYTF
DNA: TGCAGTGCTGCCAGTCCTGGCTACACCTTC

V: TRBV19
size: .
D: .
J: TRBJ2-3
CDR3: CASSDGQGGRADTQYF
DNA: TGTGCCAGTAGTGACGGACAGGGAGGGCGTGCAGATACGCAGTATTTT

V: TRBV5-1
size: .
D: .
J: TRBJ2-1
CDR3: CASTPNNEPGAEQFF
DNA: TGCGCCAGCACCCCGAACAATGAACCGGGAGCTGAGCAGTTCTTC

V: TRBV28
size: .
D: TRBD2
J: TRBJ2-3
CDR3: CASSLPSGGFTDTQYF
DNA: TGTGCCAGCAGTTTACCTAGCGGGGGATTCACAGATACGCAGTATTTT